This entry features one TCR beta chain sequence. Its antigen is still unknown. The data derive from a study of CD8 T cells in ankylosing spondylitis. Overall study results and limits: Disease-linked clones were reportedly significantly enriched in matched ankylosing spondylitis synovial fluid. Seemingly characteristic of ankylosing spondylitis blood was a TCR beta motif consisting of about 8 highly homologous variants.

Germline V gene sequence: CDR1 LGHNT, CDR2 FRNRAP. Trimming pared 1 base from V and 8 bases from J, leaving 14 bases between. The CDR3 is 14 amino acids. By quantitative 5'-RACE with molecular barcodes, the TCR beta libraries were made. TCRdb independently ran MiXCR on the 5' RACE reads; one entry per CDR3 protein. The profile covers approximately 240,000 distinct CDR3 sequences, with roughly a quarter appearing a single time and roughly 0.67% taken by the ten largest. The TCR comes from a male donor with ankylosing spondylitis or in good health (not recorded which). The specimen sequenced was blood, either unsorted or a sorted T cell fraction (not recorded which). This rearrangement joins TRBV12-5 to TRBJ2-5; perhaps TRBD1 as D (6 bases). The CDR3 DNA sequence: TGTGCTAGTGGTTTGGCAGGGGATGAAGGTACCCAGTACTTC. Its translation: CASGLAGDEGTQYF.